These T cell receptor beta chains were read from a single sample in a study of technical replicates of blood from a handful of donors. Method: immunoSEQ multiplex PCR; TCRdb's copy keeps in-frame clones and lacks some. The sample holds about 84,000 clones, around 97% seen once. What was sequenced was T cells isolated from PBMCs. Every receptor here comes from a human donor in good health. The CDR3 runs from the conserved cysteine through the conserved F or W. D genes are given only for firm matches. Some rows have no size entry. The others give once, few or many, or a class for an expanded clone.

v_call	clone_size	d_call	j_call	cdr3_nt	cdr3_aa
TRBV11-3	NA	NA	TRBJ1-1	TGTGCCAGCAGCTTAGTCTCCCGGACTGAAGCTTTCTTT	CASSLVSRTEAFF
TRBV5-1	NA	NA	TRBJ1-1	TGCGCCAGCAGCCTCAACAGAGCTGAAGCTTTCTTT	CASSLNRAEAFF
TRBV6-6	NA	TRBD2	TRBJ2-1	TGTGCCAGCAGTTACGTACTAGCGGGGGATGAGCAGTTCTTC	CASSYVLAGDEQFF
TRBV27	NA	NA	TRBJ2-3	TGTGCCAGCAGTTTGAGGGGGTATTCCTTCACAGATACGCAGTATTTT	CASSLRGYSFTDTQYF
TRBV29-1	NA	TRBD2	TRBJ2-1	TGCAGCGTTGCTCTAGCGGGAGGCCCGCCCTGGTATGAGCAGTTCTTC	CSVALAGGPPWYEQFF
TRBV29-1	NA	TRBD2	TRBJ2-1	TGCAGCGTTGAAGACGAGATAATCCCCGCGACTAGCGGAACCTACAATGAGCAGTTCTTC	CSVEDEIIPATSGTYNEQFF
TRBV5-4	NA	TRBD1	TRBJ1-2	TGTGCCAGCAGCGGCAGACAGGGGACCCAAGTTCTCTATGGCTACACCTTC	CASSGRQGTQVLYGYTF
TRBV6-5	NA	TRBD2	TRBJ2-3	TGTGCCAGCAGTTCTCCGGGACTACGCACAGATACGCAGTATTTT	CASSSPGLRTDTQYF
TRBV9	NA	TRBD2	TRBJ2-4	TGTGCCAGCAGCGTAGCACTAGCGGGAAACATTCAGTACTTC	CASSVALAGNIQYF
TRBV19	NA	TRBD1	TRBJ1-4	TGTGCCAGTAGTAACAGGGGCGCAACTAATGAAAAACTGTTTTTT	CASSNRGATNEKLFF
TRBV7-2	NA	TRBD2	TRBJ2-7	TGTGCCAGCAGCCTGAGGACTAGCGGGTCCTACGAGCAGTACTTC	CASSLRTSGSYEQYF
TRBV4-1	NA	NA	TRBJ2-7	TGCGCCAGCAGCCAAAAGACCAGGCAGAGCTCCTACGAGCAGTACTTC	CASSQKTRQSSYEQYF
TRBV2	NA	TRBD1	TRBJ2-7	TGTGCCAGCACTGACAGGGGACCCTACGAGCAGTACTTC	CASTDRGPYEQYF
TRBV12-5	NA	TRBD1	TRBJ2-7	TGTGCTAGTGGTTTGTGGACAGGGCGCGAGCAGTACTTC	CASGLWTGREQYF
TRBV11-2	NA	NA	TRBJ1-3	TGTGCCAGCAGCCCGGTGAGCTCTGGAAACACCATATATTTT	CASSPVSSGNTIYF
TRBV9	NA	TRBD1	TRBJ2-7	TGTGCCAGCAGCGCTCCCGGGACAGGGGCCCACGAGCAGTACTTC	CASSAPGTGAHEQYF
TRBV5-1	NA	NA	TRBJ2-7	TGCGCCAGCAGCTTGGCACCAGGAAAGACCTACGAGCAGTACTTC	CASSLAPGKTYEQYF
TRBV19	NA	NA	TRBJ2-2	TGTGCCAGTAGTTGGGGCGGAGCTTCTACCGGGGAGCTGTTTTTT	CASSWGGASTGELFF
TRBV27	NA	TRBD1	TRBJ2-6	TGTGCCAGCAGTTCGCCGAATCAGCTTCAGGGGGCGCCTGGGGCCAACGTCCTGACTTTC	CASSSPNQLQGAPGANVLTF
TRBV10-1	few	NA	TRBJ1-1	TGCGCCAGCAGTGACAGGGCGAACACTGAAGCTTTCTTT	CASSDRANTEAFF
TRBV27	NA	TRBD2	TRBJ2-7	TGTGCCAGCAGTTTTACCCGGGCTAGCGGATCCTACGAGCAGTACTTC	CASSFTRASGSYEQYF
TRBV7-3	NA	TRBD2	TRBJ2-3	TGTGCCAGCAGCCAGTCGGGGGGTAGCGCTACGCAGTATTTT	CASSQSGGSATQYF
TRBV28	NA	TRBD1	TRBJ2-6	TGTGCCAGCAGAAATACGCTGGGACAGGGCGCTGGTGGGGCCAACGTCCTGACTTTC	CASRNTLGQGAGGANVLTF
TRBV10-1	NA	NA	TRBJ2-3	TGCGCCAGCAGTGATGGAGGGGGCACAGATACGCAGTATTTT	CASSDGGGTDTQYF
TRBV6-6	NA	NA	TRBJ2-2	TGTGCCAGCAACAAGGGGTACAACACCGGGGAGCTGTTTTTT	CASNKGYNTGELFF
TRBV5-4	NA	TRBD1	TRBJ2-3	TGTGCCAGCAGCGTCGTGCCGGGACAGGGTGTGCTAAATACGCAGTATTTT	CASSVVPGQGVLNTQYF
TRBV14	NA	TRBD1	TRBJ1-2	TGTGCCAGCAGCCAGTTTGGATCGGGACAGGGAGACTATGGCTACACCTTC	CASSQFGSGQGDYGYTF
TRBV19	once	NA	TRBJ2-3	TGTGCCAGTAGTCTTCGCACAGATACGCAGTATTTT	CASSLRTDTQYF
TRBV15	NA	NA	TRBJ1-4	TGTGCCACCAGCCCAACCTTCGACAGCCCGCCAACTAATGAAAAACTGTTTTTT	CATSPTFDSPPTNEKLFF
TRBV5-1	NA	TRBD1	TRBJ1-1	TGCGCCAGCAGCTTGGGACAGGGGCTTGGAAACACTGAAGCTTTCTTT	CASSLGQGLGNTEAFF
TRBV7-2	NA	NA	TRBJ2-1	TGTGCCAGCAGCTTAGCGAGGAGTGTTTACAATGAGCAGTTCTTC	CASSLARSVYNEQFF
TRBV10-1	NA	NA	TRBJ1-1	TGCGCCAGCAGTGTAATGGGACAAACTGAAGCTTTCTTT	CASSVMGQTEAFF
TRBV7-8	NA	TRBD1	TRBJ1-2	TGTGCCAGCAGCTTTTGGACAGGGGAGGTGGGTGGCTACACCTTC	CASSFWTGEVGGYTF
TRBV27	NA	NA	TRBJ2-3	TGTGCCAGCAGTTTATTAGGGGGGGGCCAAGATACGCAGTATTTT	CASSLLGGGQDTQYF
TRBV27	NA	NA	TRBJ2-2	TGTGCCAGCAGTTTACGGCAGGGAGGAAACACCGGGGAGCTGTTTTTT	CASSLRQGGNTGELFF
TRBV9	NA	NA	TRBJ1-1	TGTGCCAGCAGTACCCACAGTGACGCTGAAGCTTTCTTT	CASSTHSDAEAFF
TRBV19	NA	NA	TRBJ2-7	TGTGCCAGTAGTACTATACAGGGTACCCGAGGGTCCTACGAGCAGTACTTC	CASSTIQGTRGSYEQYF
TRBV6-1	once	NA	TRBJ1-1	TGTGCCAGCAGTGATGGGCAGGTCGGGGTAAGGGACACTGAAGCTTTCTTT	CASSDGQVGVRDTEAFF
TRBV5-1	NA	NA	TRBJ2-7	TGCGCCAGCAGCTTGCAGGGGGGTTACTCCTACGAGCAGTACTTC	CASSLQGGYSYEQYF
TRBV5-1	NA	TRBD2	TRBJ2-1	TGCGCCAGCAGCTTGTTAGCGGGAGGTTACAATGAGCAGTTCTTC	CASSLLAGGYNEQFF
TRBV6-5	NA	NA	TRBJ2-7	TGTGCCACCTCGAGGGCAGGCTACGAGCAGTACTTC	CATSRAGYEQYF
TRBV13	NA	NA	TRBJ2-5	TGTGCCAGCAGCTTTTACTCGTCGGGGGATTGGTACCAAGAGACCCAGTACTTC	CASSFYSSGDWYQETQYF
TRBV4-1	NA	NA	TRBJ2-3	TGCGCCAGCAGCTCTACGGGGGATACGCAGTATTTT	CASSSTGDTQYF
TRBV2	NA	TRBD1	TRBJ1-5	TGTGCCAGCAGTGAAATCCGGACAGGCACTCAGCCCCAGCATTTT	CASSEIRTGTQPQHF
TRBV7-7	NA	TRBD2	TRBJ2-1	TGTGCCAGCAGCTTAGGGGGCGGGAGTGGGTACAATGAGCAGTTCTTC	CASSLGGGSGYNEQFF
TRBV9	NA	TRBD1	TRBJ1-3	TGTGCCAGCAGCGTAGAGGGGGCGCGAGGAAACACCATATATTTT	CASSVEGARGNTIYF
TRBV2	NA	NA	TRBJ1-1	TGTGCCAGCGACGTGGAATCTAATGAGGACACTGAAGCTTTCTTT	CASDVESNEDTEAFF
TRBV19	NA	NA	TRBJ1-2	TGTGCCAGTAGTTCGGGGTTAGGGTATGGCTACACCTTC	CASSSGLGYGYTF
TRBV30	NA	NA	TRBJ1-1	TGTGCCTGGAGGTTCAGGGGAGTGAACACTGAAGCTTTCTTT	CAWRFRGVNTEAFF
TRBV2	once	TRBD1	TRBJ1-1	TGTGCCAGCACCTCGACAGGGGTGGGCACTGAAGCTTTCTTT	CASTSTGVGTEAFF
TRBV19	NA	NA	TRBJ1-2	TGTGCCAGTAGTATACTACGGGATTTTGATGGCTACACCTTC	CASSILRDFDGYTF
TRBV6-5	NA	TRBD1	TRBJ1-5	TGTGCCACACGCAGGGGGTTTTATCAGCCCCAGCATTTT	CATRRGFYQPQHF
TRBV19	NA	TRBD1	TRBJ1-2	TGTGCCAGTAGTGAGAGGGACAGGGGGCTAATAGGGGGCTACACCTTC	CASSERDRGLIGGYTF
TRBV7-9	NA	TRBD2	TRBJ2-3	TGTGCCAGCAGCCCAACCGGGACTAGCACGGCAGATACGCAGTATTTT	CASSPTGTSTADTQYF
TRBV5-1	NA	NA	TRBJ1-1	TGCGCCAGCAGCTTGGACAGGCCCGGCACTGAAGCTTTCTTT	CASSLDRPGTEAFF